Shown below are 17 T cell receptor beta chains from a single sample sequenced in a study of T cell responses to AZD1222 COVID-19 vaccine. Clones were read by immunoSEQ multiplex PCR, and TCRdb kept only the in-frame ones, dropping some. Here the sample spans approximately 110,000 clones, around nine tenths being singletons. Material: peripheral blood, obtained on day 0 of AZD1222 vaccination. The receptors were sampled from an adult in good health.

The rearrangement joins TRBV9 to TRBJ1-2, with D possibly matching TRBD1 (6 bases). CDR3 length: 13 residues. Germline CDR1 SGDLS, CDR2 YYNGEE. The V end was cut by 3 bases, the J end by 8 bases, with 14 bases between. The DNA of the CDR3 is TGTGCCAGCAGCGCCCGACAGGTTTTCGGCTACACCTTC. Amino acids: CASSARQVFGYTF. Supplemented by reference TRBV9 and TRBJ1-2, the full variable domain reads DSGVTQTPKHLITATGQRVTLRCSPRSGDLSVYWYQQSLDQGLQFLIQYYNGEERAKGNILERFSAQQFPDLHSELNLSSLELGDSALYFCASSARQVFGYTFGSGTRLTVV.

CDR3 coding DNA: TGTGCCAGCAGCTTTGGGGCAGGGCGTACCGGGGAGCTGTTTTTT. Protein product: CASSFGAGRTGELFF. This chain uses TRBV5-6 with TRBJ2-2; D might be TRBD1 (5 bases). The germline CDR1 and CDR2 sequences are SGHDT and YYEEEE. With 2 bases removed from V and 5 bases from J, the gap between germline ends came to 13 bases. CDR3 length equals 15 residues.

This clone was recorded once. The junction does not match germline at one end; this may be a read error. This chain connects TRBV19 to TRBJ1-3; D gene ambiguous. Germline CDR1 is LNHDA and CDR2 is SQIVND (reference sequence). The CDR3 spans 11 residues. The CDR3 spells CASSIGDTIYF. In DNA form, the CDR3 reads TGTGCCAGTAGTATTGGAGACACCATATATTTT.

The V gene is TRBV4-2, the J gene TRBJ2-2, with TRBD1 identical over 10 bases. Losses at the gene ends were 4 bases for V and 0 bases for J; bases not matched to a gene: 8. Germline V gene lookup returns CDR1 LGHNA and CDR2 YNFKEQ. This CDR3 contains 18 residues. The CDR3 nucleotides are TGTGCCAGCAGCCCCGGGACAGGGGCGATATCGAACACCGGGGAGCTGTTTTTT. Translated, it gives CASSPGTGAISNTGELFF.

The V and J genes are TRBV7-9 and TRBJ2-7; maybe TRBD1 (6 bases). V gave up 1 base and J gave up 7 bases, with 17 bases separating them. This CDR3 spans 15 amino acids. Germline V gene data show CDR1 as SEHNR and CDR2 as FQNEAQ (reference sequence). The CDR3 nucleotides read TGTGCCAGCAGCTTAGAAGCGGCAGGGGTTATAGAGCAGTACTTC. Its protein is CASSLEAAGVIEQYF.

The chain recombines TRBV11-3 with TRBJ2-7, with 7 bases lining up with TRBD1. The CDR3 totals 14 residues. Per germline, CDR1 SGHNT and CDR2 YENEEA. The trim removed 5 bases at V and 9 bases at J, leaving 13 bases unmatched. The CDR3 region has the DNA TGTGCCAGCAGCCAGACAGGGTTTGGAGCTCCGCAGTACTTC. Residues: CASSQTGFGAPQYF.

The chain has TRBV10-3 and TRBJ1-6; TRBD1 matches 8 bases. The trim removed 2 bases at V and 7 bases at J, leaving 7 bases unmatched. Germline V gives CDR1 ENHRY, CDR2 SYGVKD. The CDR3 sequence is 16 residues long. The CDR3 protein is CAISEPTGDSNSPLHF. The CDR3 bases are TGTGCCATCAGTGAGCCGACAGGGGATTCGAATTCACCCCTCCACTTT.

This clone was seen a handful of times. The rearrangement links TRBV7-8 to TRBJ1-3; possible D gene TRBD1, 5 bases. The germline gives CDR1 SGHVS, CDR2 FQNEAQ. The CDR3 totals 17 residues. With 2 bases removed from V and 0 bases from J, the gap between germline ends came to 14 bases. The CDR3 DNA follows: TGTGCCAGCAGCTTATGGGGCGGCCGGAGCTCTGGAAACACCATATATTTT. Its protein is CASSLWGGRSSGNTIYF.

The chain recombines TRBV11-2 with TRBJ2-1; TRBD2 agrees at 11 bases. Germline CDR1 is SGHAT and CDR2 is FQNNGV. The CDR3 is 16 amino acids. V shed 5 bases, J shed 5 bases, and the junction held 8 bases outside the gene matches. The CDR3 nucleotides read TGTGCCAGCAGCCCCTCGACTAGCGGGATCGACAATGAGCAGTTCTTC. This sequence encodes CASSPSTSGIDNEQFF.

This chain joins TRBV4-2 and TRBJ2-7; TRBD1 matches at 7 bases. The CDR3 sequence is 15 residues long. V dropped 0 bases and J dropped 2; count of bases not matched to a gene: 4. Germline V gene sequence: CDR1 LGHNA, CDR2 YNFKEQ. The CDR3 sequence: CASSQDQGTAYEQYF. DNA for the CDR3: TGTGCCAGCAGCCAAGATCAAGGGACAGCCTACGAGCAGTACTTC.

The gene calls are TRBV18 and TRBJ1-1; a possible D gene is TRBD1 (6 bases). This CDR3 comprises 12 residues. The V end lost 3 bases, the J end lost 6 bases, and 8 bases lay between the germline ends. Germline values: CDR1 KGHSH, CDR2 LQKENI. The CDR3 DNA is TGTGCCAGCTCACCCGGGGGCCCTGAAGCTTTCTTT. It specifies CASSPGGPEAFF.

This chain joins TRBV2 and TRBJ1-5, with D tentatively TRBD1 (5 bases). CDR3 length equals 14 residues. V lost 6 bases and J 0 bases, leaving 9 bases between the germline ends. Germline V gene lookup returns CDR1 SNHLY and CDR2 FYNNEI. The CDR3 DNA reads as TGTGCCAGCAGGGCCGACAGTAGCAATCAGCCCCAGCATTTT. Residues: CASRADSSNQPQHF. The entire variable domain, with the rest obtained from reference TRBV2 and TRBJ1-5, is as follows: EPEVTQTPSHQVTQMGQEVILRCVPISNHLYFYWYRQILGQKVEFLVSFYNNEISEKSEIFDDQFSVERPDGSNFTLKIRSTKLEDSAMYFCASRADSSNQPQHFGDGTRLSIL.

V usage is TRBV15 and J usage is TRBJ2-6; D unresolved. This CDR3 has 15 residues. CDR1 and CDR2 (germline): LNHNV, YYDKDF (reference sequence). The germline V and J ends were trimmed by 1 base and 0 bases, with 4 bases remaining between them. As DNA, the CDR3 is TGTGCCACCAGCAGAGTTCGCTCTGGGGCCAACGTCCTGACTTTC. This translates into CATSRVRSGANVLTF.

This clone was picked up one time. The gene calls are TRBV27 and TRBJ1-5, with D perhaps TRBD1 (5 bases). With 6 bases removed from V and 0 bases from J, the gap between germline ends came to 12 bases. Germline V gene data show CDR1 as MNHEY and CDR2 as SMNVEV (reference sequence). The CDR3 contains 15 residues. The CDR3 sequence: CASSHDSYSNQPQHF. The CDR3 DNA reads TGTGCCAGCAGCCATGACAGCTATAGCAATCAGCCCCAGCATTTT.

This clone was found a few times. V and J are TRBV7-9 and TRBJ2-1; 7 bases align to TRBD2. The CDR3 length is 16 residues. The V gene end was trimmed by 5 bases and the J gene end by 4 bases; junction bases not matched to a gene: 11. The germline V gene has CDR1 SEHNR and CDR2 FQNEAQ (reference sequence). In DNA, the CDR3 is TGTGCCAGCAGCCCCTTTGGGGGAGGGCGATACAATGAGCAGTTCTTC. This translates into CASSPFGGGRYNEQFF.

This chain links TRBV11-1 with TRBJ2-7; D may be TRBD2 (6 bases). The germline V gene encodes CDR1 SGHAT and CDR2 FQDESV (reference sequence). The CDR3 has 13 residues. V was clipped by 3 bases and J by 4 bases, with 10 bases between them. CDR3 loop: CASSLAGRYEQYF. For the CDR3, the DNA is TGTGCCAGCAGCTTGGCGGGGCGATACGAGCAGTACTTC. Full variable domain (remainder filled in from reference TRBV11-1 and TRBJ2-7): EAEVAQSPRYKITEKSQAVAFWCDPISGHATLYWYRQILGQGPELLVQFQDESVVDDSQLPKDRFSAERLKGVDSTLKIQPAELGDSAMYLCASSLAGRYEQYFGPGTRLTVT.

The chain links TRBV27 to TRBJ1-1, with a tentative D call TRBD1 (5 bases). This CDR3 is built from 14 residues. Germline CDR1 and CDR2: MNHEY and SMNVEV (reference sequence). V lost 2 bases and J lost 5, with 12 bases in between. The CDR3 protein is CASSLVRGGTEAFF. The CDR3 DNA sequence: TGTGCCAGCAGTTTAGTCCGGGGCGGGACTGAAGCTTTCTTT.